This TCR beta chain was observed in a study of T cell repertoires in aging, cancer and after chemotherapy. Background on the study: Donor ages fell into six groups from 30 or younger up to 70 or older. The whole study produced a dataset of several million TCR reads.

Peripheral blood genomic DNA, not sorted cells or RNA, was the template. In its sample, this clonotype ranks as medium-sized (0.01 to 0.1%). V shed 3 bases and J 3 bases; nucleotides not matched to a gene: 2. Per the germline V gene, CDR1 is SGHTA and CDR2 is FQGNSA. The CDR3 extends over 14 amino acids. Multiplex touch-down PCR with TRB-A/B primers amplified rearranged V-D-J TRB sequences. TCRdb ran MiXCR on the multiplex PCR reads and lists one entry per CDR3 protein. The sample lists some 2,600 distinct CDR3 sequences; roughly 24% were seen once. Input material: blood. The J gene is TRBJ1-5, the V gene TRBV7-2; TRBD1 agrees at 7 bases. The receptor's source is a human donor with a solid tumor. The CDR3 region is CASSLTGNNQPQHF. CDR3 bases: TGTGCCAGCAGCTTGACAGGGAACAATCAGCCCCAGCATTTT.